A selection of T cell receptor beta chains follows, all from one sample in a study of control samples from healthy donors and cancer patients. Assay used: immunoSEQ multiplex PCR; TCRdb lists only in-frame clones, some missing. Found here are over 150,000 clones, around 94% of them singletons; the top ten hold 13% to 15%. Sequencing was performed on PBMCs. All receptors derive from a man aged 55 to 70 with colorectal cancer. Both conserved end residues are part of each CDR3. The order of the fields is D gene, V gene, J gene, clone size, CDR3 protein, CDR3 DNA. The D gene is left open where the match is weak. Clone size, where shown, is once, few, many, or a class for clones that have expanded.

D: -; V: TRBV6-6; J: TRBJ2-5; size: -; CDR3: CASSPGETQYF; DNA: TGTGCCAGCAGCCCAGGAGAGACCCAGTACTTC
D: -; V: TRBV7-2; J: TRBJ1-1; size: -; CDR3: CASSSSGLSRVTEAFF; DNA: TGTGCCAGCAGCTCCTCGGGCCTCTCCAGGGTCACTGAAGCTTTCTTT
D: -; V: TRBV6-1; J: TRBJ2-7; size: -; CDR3: CASSEGSFGYEQYF; DNA: TGTGCCAGCAGTGAAGGGTCCTTTGGCTACGAGCAGTACTTC
D: -; V: TRBV29-1; J: TRBJ2-2; size: -; CDR3: CSVGKGTGTNTGELFF; DNA: TGCAGCGTTGGGAAGGGTACAGGGACCAACACCGGGGAGCTGTTTTTT
D: -; V: TRBV4-1; J: TRBJ1-5; size: -; CDR3: CASSPREKVDQPQHF; DNA: TGCGCCAGCAGCCCTCGAGAGAAAGTTGATCAGCCCCAGCATTTT
D: TRBD1; V: TRBV30; J: TRBJ1-1; size: -; CDR3: CAWSHGQGPNTEAFF; DNA: TGTGCCTGGAGCCACGGACAGGGACCGAACACTGAAGCTTTCTTT
D: -; V: TRBV2; J: TRBJ2-2; size: -; CDR3: CASSEIGGHSNTGELFF; DNA: TGTGCCAGCAGTGAAATAGGGGGACACTCGAACACCGGGGAGCTGTTTTTT
D: TRBD1; V: TRBV5-3; J: TRBJ1-4; size: -; CDR3: CARSLETGAGEKLFF; DNA: TGTGCCAGAAGCTTGGAGACAGGGGCTGGCGAAAAACTGTTTTTT
D: TRBD1; V: TRBV9; J: TRBJ1-3; size: -; CDR3: CASSVWDRGFGNTIYF; DNA: TGTGCCAGCAGCGTATGGGACAGGGGTTTTGGAAACACCATATATTTT
D: TRBD2; V: TRBV5-1; J: TRBJ2-1; size: -; CDR3: CASSSSGGSYNEQFF; DNA: TGCGCCAGCAGCTCTAGCGGGGGGTCCTACAATGAGCAGTTCTTC
D: -; V: TRBV3-1/TRBV3-2; J: TRBJ1-1; size: -; CDR3: CASSQAWGNAEAFF; DNA: TGTGCCAGCAGCCAAGCTTGGGGGAATGCTGAAGCTTTCTTT
D: TRBD1; V: TRBV4-1; J: TRBJ2-7; size: -; CDR3: CASSQETGGAYEQYF; DNA: TGCGCCAGCAGCCAAGAAACAGGGGGCGCGTACGAGCAGTACTTC
D: TRBD1; V: TRBV15; J: TRBJ2-7; size: -; CDR3: CATSRRNLQGSNEQYF; DNA: TGTGCCACCAGCCGAAGAAACCTACAGGGGAGTAACGAGCAGTACTTC
D: -; V: TRBV6-1; J: TRBJ1-1; size: -; CDR3: CASSERRGGWTEAFF; DNA: TGTGCCAGCAGTGAAAGGAGAGGGGGGTGGACTGAAGCTTTCTTT
D: -; V: TRBV6-1; J: TRBJ1-6; size: -; CDR3: CASSEIWRSSYNSPLHF; DNA: TGTGCCAGCAGTGAAATATGGAGGAGCTCCTATAATTCACCCCTCCACTTT
D: -; V: TRBV30; J: TRBJ2-3; size: -; CDR3: CAWSPRGWGARLDTQYF; DNA: TGTGCCTGGAGTCCTCGAGGATGGGGGGCAAGATTAGATACGCAGTATTTT
D: -; V: TRBV9; J: TRBJ2-1; size: -; CDR3: CASSVAGPAGGEQFF; DNA: TGTGCCAGCAGCGTAGCGGGCCCGGCAGGAGGTGAGCAGTTCTTC
D: -; V: TRBV6-2/TRBV6-3; J: TRBJ1-1; size: -; CDR3: CASSTGARRTEAFF; DNA: TGTGCCAGCAGTACGGGGGCGCGGAGGACTGAAGCTTTCTTT
D: -; V: TRBV5-1; J: TRBJ1-1; size: -; CDR3: CASSMRVNTEAFF; DNA: TGCGCCAGCAGCATGAGGGTGAACACTGAAGCTTTCTTT
D: -; V: TRBV23-1; J: TRBJ1-6; size: once; CDR3: CASGQQVMGNSPLHF; DNA: TGCGCCAGCGGACAACAGGTGATGGGAAATTCACCCCTCCACTTT
D: -; V: TRBV5-5; J: TRBJ2-5; size: -; CDR3: CASRLGALQTQYF; DNA: TGTGCCAGCAGACTAGGCGCCCTCCAGACCCAGTACTTC